A selection of T cell receptor beta chains follows, all from one sample in a study of T cell responses to AZD1222 COVID-19 vaccine. Sequencing used immunoSEQ multiplex PCR; TCRdb keeps in-frame clones, though not all of them. The data hold 130,000 to 150,000 clones, with about 93% observed a single time. This sample comprised peripheral blood, obtained on day 0 of AZD1222 vaccination. These receptors were collected from an adult in good health. Both conserved end residues are part of each CDR3. The D gene is left open where the match is weak. Clone sizes are given selectively: once, few, many, or a class where the clone is expanded.

CDR3 length	clone size	D gene	V gene	J gene	CDR3 protein	CDR3 DNA
15	.	TRBD1	TRBV7-7	TRBJ2-1	CASSLEDRDYNEQFF	TGTGCCAGCAGCTTAGAGGACAGGGACTACAATGAGCAGTTCTTC
13	.	TRBD1	TRBV2	TRBJ1-1	CASKGALNTEAFF	TGTGCCAGCAAGGGGGCGCTGAACACTGAAGCTTTCTTT
13	.	.	TRBV6-5	TRBJ1-4	CASSYGNNEKLFF	TGTGCCAGCAGTTACGGCAATAATGAAAAACTGTTTTTT
15	.	TRBD1	TRBV27	TRBJ1-1	CASSFTQGASTEAFF	TGTGCCAGCAGTTTTACACAGGGGGCAAGTACTGAAGCTTTCTTT
16	.	TRBD1	TRBV11-2	TRBJ1-2	CASSPPNRGNGYGYTF	TGTGCCAGCAGCCCGCCGAACAGGGGCAATGGCTATGGCTACACCTTC
13	once	.	TRBV5-5	TRBJ1-1	CASSRDINTEAFF	TGTGCCAGCAGCCGGGACATCAACACTGAAGCTTTCTTT
13	.	.	TRBV30	TRBJ1-2	CAWSPDRRYGYTF	TGTGCCTGGAGCCCGGACCGCCGCTATGGCTACACCTTC
13	.	.	TRBV30	TRBJ1-5	CAWSRGPNQPQHF	TGTGCCTGGAGTCGGGGGCCCAATCAGCCCCAGCATTTT
18	.	TRBD1	TRBV27	TRBJ1-5	CASSASRTGVGRGQPQHF	TGTGCCAGCAGTGCGTCTAGGACAGGGGTTGGGAGGGGTCAGCCCCAGCATTTT
16	.	TRBD2	TRBV7-2	TRBJ2-2	CASSLTSGGAVGELFF	TGTGCCAGCAGCTTAACTAGCGGGGGGGCCGTAGGGGAGCTGTTTTTT
15	.	TRBD1	TRBV27	TRBJ1-1	CASSPGQGWNTEAFF	TGTGCCAGCAGTCCAGGACAGGGATGGAACACTGAAGCTTTCTTT
15	few	.	TRBV24-1	TRBJ2-2	CATSDPERPTGELFF	TGTGCCACCAGCGACCCAGAGCGGCCCACCGGGGAGCTGTTTTTT
15	.	.	TRBV6-6	TRBJ2-2	CASSYQEAPRGTLFF	TGTGCCAGCAGTTACCAGGAAGCCCCCCGGGGGACGCTGTTTTTT
10	.	.	TRBV28	TRBJ2-1	CASKADEQFF	TGTGCCAGCAAGGCCGATGAGCAGTTCTTC
15	.	TRBD2	TRBV27	TRBJ2-7	CASSFGLAGDYEQYF	TGTGCCAGCAGTTTCGGTCTAGCGGGAGATTACGAGCAGTACTTC
15	.	TRBD2	TRBV7-8	TRBJ2-1	CASTQEGGRYNEQFF	TGTGCCAGCACCCAAGAAGGCGGGAGGTACAATGAGCAGTTCTTC
13	.	TRBD1	TRBV10-3	TRBJ1-4	CAARGSTNEKLFF	TGTGCCGCCAGGGGGTCAACTAATGAAAAACTGTTTTTT
18	.	TRBD2	TRBV7-3	TRBJ2-1	CASSLRLRSSGRGNEQFF	TGTGCCAGCAGCTTAAGACTCCGGAGTAGCGGGAGGGGGAATGAGCAGTTCTTC
13	.	.	TRBV11-3	TRBJ1-2	CASSLDGSYGYTF	TGTGCCAGCAGCTTAGATGGTTCCTATGGCTACACCTTC
14	.	TRBD1	TRBV12-5	TRBJ1-2	CASGLTGQSYGGDF	TGTGCTAGTGGATTAACGGGACAGTCCTATGGAGGGGACTTC
12	.	.	TRBV28	TRBJ2-7	CASSGDFYEQYF	TGTGCCAGCAGCGGGGACTTCTACGAGCAGTACTTC
14	.	.	TRBV6-5	TRBJ1-5	CASSTPRGSQPQHF	TGTGCCAGCAGTACCCCCAGAGGGAGTCAGCCCCAGCATTTT
13	.	.	TRBV11-3	TRBJ2-3	CASSLGHLDTQYF	TGTGCCAGCAGCCTGGGGCATTTAGATACGCAGTATTTT
12	.	.	TRBV6-5	TRBJ2-2	CASSSGTGELFF	TGTGCCAGCAGTTCGGGGACCGGGGAGCTGTTTTTT
13	.	.	TRBV19	TRBJ1-2	CASRSAGERGYTF	TGTGCCAGTCGCTCTGCGGGGGAACGCGGCTACACCTTC